These T cell receptor beta chains were read from a single sample in a study of T cell responses to AZD1222 COVID-19 vaccine. Clones were read by immunoSEQ multiplex PCR, and TCRdb kept only the in-frame ones, dropping some. Of roughly 170,000 clones listed, 90% to 95% are singletons. Sequenced here: peripheral blood, sampled 28 days after the second AZD1222 dose. The receptors derive from an adult who received the AZD1222 COVID-19 vaccine. Both conserved end residues are part of each CDR3. D genes are given only for firm matches. Some rows mark clone size as missing; the rest say once, few, many or name a class of expanded clone.

D gene: .; J gene: TRBJ1-2; CDR3 length: 13; clone size: .; V gene: TRBV6-4; CDR3 DNA: TGTGCCAGCAGTCCTAGGGCCCTACTTGGCTGCACCTTC; CDR3 protein: CASSPRALLGCTF
D gene: .; J gene: TRBJ1-2; CDR3 length: 14; clone size: .; V gene: TRBV18; CDR3 DNA: TGTGCCAGCTCCCCCACCGGAGCTAACTATGGCTACACCTTC; CDR3 protein: CASSPTGANYGYTF
D gene: .; J gene: TRBJ2-1; CDR3 length: 14; clone size: .; V gene: TRBV19; CDR3 DNA: TGTGCCAGCTCCCGGGTCCTAAAGTACAATGAGCAGTTCTTC; CDR3 protein: CASSRVLKYNEQFF
D gene: .; J gene: TRBJ1-6; CDR3 length: 14; clone size: .; V gene: TRBV10-2; CDR3 DNA: TGCGCCAGCAGTGCTGGACCCGGGAATTCACCCCTCCACTTT; CDR3 protein: CASSAGPGNSPLHF
D gene: TRBD2; J gene: TRBJ2-3; CDR3 length: 15; clone size: .; V gene: TRBV19; CDR3 DNA: TGTGCCAGTAGTGGGCCGGGACTAGGGGCAGATACGCAGTATTTT; CDR3 protein: CASSGPGLGADTQYF
D gene: .; J gene: TRBJ2-7; CDR3 length: 13; clone size: .; V gene: TRBV27; CDR3 DNA: TGTGCCGCGGCCAGGGGTGATTTTTACGAGCAGTACTTC; CDR3 protein: CAAARGDFYEQYF
D gene: .; J gene: TRBJ2-7; CDR3 length: 16; clone size: .; V gene: TRBV28; CDR3 DNA: TGTGCCAGCAGCCGCCAGGGGACACTAAGACCCTACGAGCAGTACTTC; CDR3 protein: CASSRQGTLRPYEQYF
D gene: .; J gene: TRBJ2-2; CDR3 length: 11; clone size: few; V gene: TRBV20-1; CDR3 DNA: TGCAGTGCTACCGGGACCGGGGAGCTGTTTTTT; CDR3 protein: CSATGTGELFF
D gene: TRBD1; J gene: TRBJ2-1; CDR3 length: 15; clone size: .; V gene: TRBV30; CDR3 DNA: TGTGCCTGGGAAGCCGGGACAGGGGGGAGCAATGAGCAGTTCTTC; CDR3 protein: CAWEAGTGGSNEQFF
D gene: .; J gene: TRBJ1-2; CDR3 length: 11; clone size: once; V gene: TRBV2; CDR3 DNA: TGTGCCAGCAACCCGAGATATGGCTACACCTTC; CDR3 protein: CASNPRYGYTF
D gene: .; J gene: TRBJ1-1; CDR3 length: 13; clone size: few; V gene: TRBV12-3/TRBV12-4; CDR3 DNA: TGTGCCAGCAGTTCATCCTTAAACACTGAAGCTTTCTTT; CDR3 protein: CASSSSLNTEAFF
D gene: .; J gene: TRBJ1-2; CDR3 length: 17; clone size: .; V gene: TRBV9; CDR3 DNA: TGTGCCAGCAGTCCTCAAAGTCAAGGGGTTCGGGGCTATGGCTACACCTTC; CDR3 protein: CASSPQSQGVRGYGYTF
D gene: .; J gene: TRBJ1-2; CDR3 length: 13; clone size: .; V gene: TRBV28; CDR3 DNA: TGTGCCAGCAGTTTGGGACAAAACTATGGCTACACCTTC; CDR3 protein: CASSLGQNYGYTF